This passage covers 30 T cell receptor beta chains from one sample sequenced in a study of regulatory dendritic cells for organ transplantation. The antigens these receptors bind are not known. Profiling relied on immunoSEQ multiplex PCR, and the TCRdb table lists in-frame clones only, not all of them. The sample yields 20,000 to 25,000 clones, about 85% seen once. CFSE-labeled sorted T cells met regulatory or mature dendritic cells for more than four days. Sequenced: naive CD4+ T cells from blood cultured with dendritic cells. Subset denoted: CD45RA+ naive T cells. The receptors shown here come from a human donor in good health.

This clone has just a few counts. This chain joins TRBV6-5 and TRBJ1-2; TRBD1 matches at 9 bases. V trimming: 6 bases; J trimming: 6 bases; junction bases outside the gene matches: 2. CDR1 MNHEY and CDR2 SVGAGI come from the germline V gene. The CDR3 sequence is 12 residues long. CDR3 protein: CASSRTGDGYTF. In DNA form, the CDR3 reads TGTGCCAGCAGCCGGACAGGGGATGGCTACACCTTC.

V is TRBV11-2 and J is TRBJ1-2; D remains unclear. V lost 1 base to trimming and J lost 3 bases, with 6 bases between them. In germline, CDR1 is SGHAT, CDR2 FQNNGV. This CDR3 comprises 13 residues. CDR3 coding DNA: TGTGCCAGCAGCTTAGGACTGTACTATGGCTACACCTTC. It is translated as CASSLGLYYGYTF. Filled out from reference TRBV11-2 and TRBJ1-2, the complete variable domain reads EAGVAQSPRYKIIEKRQSVAFWCNPISGHATLYWYQQILGQGPKLLIQFQNNGVVDDSQLPKDRFSAERLKGVDSTLKIQPAKLEDSAVYLCASSLGLYYGYTFGSGTRLTVV.

The rearrangement uses TRBV2 and TRBJ2-1, with D perhaps being TRBD1 or TRBD2 (5 bases each). Germline V gene data show CDR1 as SNHLY and CDR2 as FYNNEI. V shed 7 bases and J shed 7 bases, with 11 bases lying between them. The CDR3 is made up of 12 amino acids. The CDR3 DNA sequence: TGTGCCAGCAAAAGTGAGGGGAATGAGCAGTTCTTC. Translating gives CASKSEGNEQFF.

V is TRBV19 and J is TRBJ1-5; 7 bases are shared with TRBD1. The length of the CDR3 is 14 residues. The junction had 9 bases not matched to a gene; V was cut back by 5 bases and J by 8 bases. CDR1 LNHDA and CDR2 SQIVND come from the germline V gene (reference sequence). CDR3 protein: CASSQYHRGKPQHF. The CDR3 nucleotides read TGTGCCAGTAGTCAGTATCACAGGGGAAAGCCCCAGCATTTT.

This chain uses TRBV9 with TRBJ2-4; 7 bases align to TRBD2. Germline-derived CDR1 and CDR2 are SGDLS and YYNGEE. Trimming cost V 0 bases and J 4 bases; bases outside gene matches: 4. The CDR3 loop spans 15 amino acids. The CDR3 bases are TGTGCCAGCAGCGTAGGGGGCGGGGGAAAAAACATTCAGTACTTC. Translation gives CASSVGGGGKNIQYF.

The chain employs TRBV11-1 and TRBJ2-7; 7 bases match TRBD1. Germline CDR1 is SGHAT and CDR2 is FQDESV (reference sequence). After removal of 4 bases from V and 4 bases from J, the junction contained 1 base not matched to a gene. This CDR3 is 12 amino acids long. The CDR3 nucleotides read TGTGCCAGCAGCTCACAGGGGTACGAGCAGTACTTC. This codes for CASSSQGYEQYF. Drawing the rest from reference TRBV11-1 and TRBJ2-7, the complete variable domain is EAEVAQSPRYKITEKSQAVAFWCDPISGHATLYWYRQILGQGPELLVQFQDESVVDDSQLPKDRFSAERLKGVDSTLKIQPAELGDSAMYLCASSSQGYEQYFGPGTRLTVT.

This chain links TRBV4-1 with TRBJ1-1, with unresolved D. Trimming removed 8 bases at V and 0 bases at J, with 19 bases between. The CDR3 consists of 16 residues. CDR1 is MGHRA and CDR2 is YSYEKL in the germline V gene. Here the CDR3 DNA reads TGCGCCAGCGGCGACGTAGGGAGAGCCATGAACACTGAAGCTTTCTTT. Translation: CASGDVGRAMNTEAFF.

This chain connects TRBV4-1 to TRBJ1-2; D unresolved. Germline loops: CDR1 MGHRA, CDR2 YSYEKL. This CDR3 spans 15 amino acids. V lost 0 bases and J lost 5, with 13 bases in between. The CDR3 nucleotides read TGCGCCAGCAGCCAAGAGGCGGCCAGGCCTTATGGCTACACCTTC. It specifies CASSQEAARPYGYTF.

The rearrangement links TRBV10-3 to TRBJ2-1, with 8 bases aligning to TRBD1. The CDR3 is 15 amino acids. J was trimmed by 8 bases and V by 2 bases; bases with no gene match: 8. Germline CDR1 reads ENHRY; CDR2 reads SYGVKD. The CDR3 region has the DNA TGTGCCATCAGTGAGCCGGACAGGGTACGAGATGAGCAGTTCTTC. This encodes CAISEPDRVRDEQFF.

The V call is TRBV19, the J call TRBJ1-1; no clear D gene. CDR1 and CDR2 from the germline V gene are LNHDA and SQIVND (reference sequence). V shed 6 bases and J shed 6 bases, with 14 bases lying between them. The CDR3 has 13 residues. Here the CDR3 DNA reads TGTGCCAGTAGAGAGGGTGGGCGACCTGAAGCTTTCTTT. Encoded protein: CASREGGRPEAFF.

The chain employs TRBV5-4 and TRBJ2-3, with 8 bases lining up with TRBD2. V lost 4 bases to trimming and J lost 2 bases; unmatched junction nucleotides: 12. This CDR3 is 17 amino acids long. The germline V gene encodes CDR1 SGHNT and CDR2 YYREEE (reference sequence). The CDR3 DNA reads as TGTGCCAGCAGCCCCGAGTCGGCGGGGGGTTCCACAGATACGCAGTATTTT. This encodes CASSPESAGGSTDTQYF.

This clone has a single count. The rearrangement joins TRBV11-2 to TRBJ2-5; TRBD1 aligns across 9 bases. The ends lost 1 base at V and 5 bases at J; junction bases unmatched: 8. This CDR3 has 16 residues. Germline CDR1 is SGHAT and CDR2 is FQNNGV. CDR3 region: CASSLVRTGGTETQYF. In nucleotides, the CDR3 is TGTGCCAGCAGCTTAGTTCGTACAGGGGGCACGGAGACCCAGTACTTC.

The V and J genes are TRBV29-1 and TRBJ1-1; D gene ambiguous. The CDR3 contains 15 residues. Germline V CDR1 and CDR2: SQVTM, ANQGSEA. Trimming removed 7 bases from V and 0 bases from J, with 18 bases in between. The CDR3 reads CSAQSDSFMNTEAFF. The CDR3 DNA reads TGCAGCGCCCAGAGCGATAGTTTTATGAACACTGAAGCTTTCTTT.

The genes are TRBV15 and TRBJ2-1; the match to TRBD1 covers 9 bases. The CDR3 runs 19 residues. Trimming removed 5 bases from V and 8 bases from J; junction bases left unmatched: 22. Germline values: CDR1 LNHNV, CDR2 YYDKDF (reference sequence). The CDR3, as DNA: TGTGCCACCAGCCGATCTCCCACAAGTTCGGGACAGGGTCTCCATGAGCAGTTCTTC. It yields the protein CATSRSPTSSGQGLHEQFF.

V is TRBV10-3 and J is TRBJ2-1, with 14 bases aligning to TRBD2. Germline V lookup: CDR1 ENHRY, CDR2 SYGVKD. There are 17 residues in the CDR3. V was clipped by 0 bases and J by 7 bases; unmatched bases: 5. The CDR3 region is CAISESGGTSGGNEQFF. The DNA of the CDR3 is TGTGCCATCAGTGAGTCGGGCGGGACTAGCGGGGGAAATGAGCAGTTCTTC.

The chain employs TRBV9 and TRBJ2-7; 14 nucleotides align to TRBD2. Germline trimming cut 0 bases from V and 6 bases from J; bases unmatched to any gene: 5. There are 16 residues in the CDR3. The V gene's germline CDR1 is SGDLS and CDR2 YYNGEE. The CDR3 nucleotides read TGTGCCAGCAGCGTAGCCGGGACTAGCGGGAGTTCCGAGCAGTACTTC. This encodes CASSVAGTSGSSEQYF.

This chain's CDR3 is CASSSRAGGYNEQFF. The DNA of the CDR3 is TGTGCCAGCAGCTCAAGAGCGGGTGGTTACAATGAGCAGTTCTTC. V is TRBV11-3 and J is TRBJ2-1, with D maybe TRBD2 (6 bases). This CDR3 spans 15 amino acids. V lost 4 bases and J lost 4, with 14 bases in between. The germline gives CDR1 SGHNT, CDR2 YENEEA.

The genes are TRBV7-3 and TRBJ2-1; D may correspond to TRBD1 or TRBD2 (5 bases each). Between the trimmed V and J ends, which lost 1 base and 0 bases, there was a span of 7 bases. The CDR3 contains 15 residues. CDR1 is SGHTA, CDR2 FQGTGA, per germline. CDR3 residues: CASSLRGSSYNEQFF. CDR3 DNA sequence: TGTGCCAGCAGCTTAAGGGGGAGCTCCTACAATGAGCAGTTCTTC.

V is TRBV30 and J is TRBJ2-2; D may be TRBD1 (5 bases). The CDR3 has 14 residues. Germline CDR1 reads GTSNPN; CDR2 reads SVGIG (reference sequence). The V end lost 1 base, the J end lost 2 bases, and 8 bases lay between the germline ends. The CDR3, as DNA: TGTGCCTGGAGTGCAGGGCTTAACACCGGGGAGCTGTTTTTT. Amino acids: CAWSAGLNTGELFF. The variable domain in full, completed from reference TRBV30 and TRBJ2-2, reads SQTIHQWPATLVQPVGSPLSLECTVEGTSNPNLYWYRQAAGRGLQLLFYSVGIGQISSEVPQNLSASRPQDRQFILSSKKLLLSDSGFYLCAWSAGLNTGELFFGEGSRLTVL.

The chain is built from TRBV7-3 and TRBJ2-2; unclear D gene. Deletions cut 7 bases from V and 6 bases from J, with 15 bases between. Germline V gene lookup returns CDR1 SGHTA and CDR2 FQGTGA. This CDR3 is 14 amino acids long. DNA for the CDR3: TGTGCCAGCACCTTGTGGGCGTCGTCCGGGGAGCTGTTTTTT. Its protein product is CASTLWASSGELFF.

The chain carries TRBV21-1 and TRBJ2-1; TRBD1, the table's D call, was not compared with the DNA. TRBV21-1 is flagged as a pseudogene. There are 14 residues in the CDR3. The CDR3 nucleotides read TGTGCCAGCAGCGAAAGGGACAGTTACAATGAGCAGTTCTTC. It codes for CASSERDSYNEQFF.

This clone has only a few counts. This chain uses TRBV5-6 with TRBJ1-2; 8 bases are a match to TRBD1. In germline, CDR1 is SGHDT, CDR2 YYEEEE. The CDR3 covers 17 residues. The J segment lost 0 bases and the V segment lost 2 bases, leaving 9 bases of the junction unmatched. The CDR3 reads CASSFIAGGPANYGYTF. CDR3 nucleotides: TGTGCCAGCAGCTTTATAGCAGGGGGCCCAGCTAACTATGGCTACACCTTC.

The chain carries TRBV12-5 and TRBJ1-1; unclear D gene. CDR1 LGHNT and CDR2 FRNRAP come from the germline V gene. This CDR3 has 14 residues. V gave up 5 bases and J gave up 4 bases, with 14 bases separating them. The chain's CDR3 is CASGPGNPFTEAFF. In nucleotides, the CDR3 is TGTGCTAGTGGTCCTGGGAACCCATTCACTGAAGCTTTCTTT.

The rearrangement uses TRBV19 and TRBJ2-1, with D possibly TRBD1 on 6 matching bases. The length of the CDR3 is 17 residues. Germline lookup yields CDR1 LNHDA and CDR2 SQIVND (reference sequence). The V gene lost 0 bases and the J gene lost 7 bases, with 19 bases spanning the gap. The CDR3 sequence: CASSIDQVRGVRNEQFF. CDR3 sequence (DNA): TGTGCCAGTAGTATAGATCAAGTCAGGGGCGTAAGGAATGAGCAGTTCTTC.

The chain has TRBV2 and TRBJ2-1, with TRBD1 matching 7 bases. The junction had 4 bases not matched to a gene; V was cut back by 6 bases and J by 2 bases. This CDR3 contains 14 residues. Germline CDR1 SNHLY, CDR2 FYNNEI. The CDR3 is CASRRGQTYNEQFF. CDR3 in DNA: TGTGCCAGCAGGAGGGGGCAGACCTACAATGAGCAGTTCTTC. Together with reference TRBV2 and TRBJ2-1, the CDR3 gives the full variable domain: EPEVTQTPSHQVTQMGQEVILRCVPISNHLYFYWYRQILGQKVEFLVSFYNNEISEKSEIFDDQFSVERPDGSNFTLKIRSTKLEDSAMYFCASRRGQTYNEQFFGPGTRLTVL.

The sample holds a few counts of this clone. The rearrangement joins TRBV30 to TRBJ2-7; D is possibly TRBD1 or TRBD2 (5 bases each). The CDR3 runs to 12 residues. V gave up 7 bases and J gave up 3 bases, with 13 bases separating them. Germline V lookup: CDR1 GTSNPN, CDR2 SVGIG (reference sequence). The CDR3 DNA reads TGTGCCTTAGGGACGGAGAGCTACGAGCAGTACTTC. Its protein is CALGTESYEQYF.

This chain uses TRBV30 with TRBJ1-5, with D perhaps matching TRBD1 (5 bases). The CDR3 consists of 17 residues. The V end was cut by 0 bases, the J end by 5 bases, with 20 bases between. Germline V gene sequence: CDR1 GTSNPN, CDR2 SVGIG (reference sequence). Here the CDR3 DNA reads TGTGCCTGGAGTGTAAGGGGACGCGGACGGATTTATCAGCCCCAGCATTTT. Translation gives CAWSVRGRGRIYQPQHF.

This chain uses TRBV18 with TRBJ2-5, with no clear D. V was clipped by 4 bases and J by 0 bases, with 6 bases between them. The CDR3 extends over 13 amino acids. Germline lookup yields CDR1 KGHSH and CDR2 LQKENI. This CDR3 reads CASSRGDQETQYF. The CDR3 bases are TGTGCCAGCTCACGTGGGGACCAAGAGACCCAGTACTTC.

This chain joins TRBV29-1 and TRBJ1-2; D perhaps matches TRBD1 (5 bases). The CDR3 spans 12 residues. From germline, CDR1 is SQVTM and CDR2 ANQGSEA. Trimming cost V 6 bases and J 7 bases, with 15 bases left between them. The CDR3 spells CSVGGGALGYTF. For the CDR3, the DNA is TGCAGCGTCGGCGGGGGAGCGCTTGGCTACACCTTC.

This chain links TRBV6-6 with TRBJ2-2, with unresolved D. The CDR3 is made up of 14 amino acids. V was trimmed by 0 bases and J by 4 bases, leaving 6 bases between them. CDR1 is MNHNY and CDR2 is SVGAGI in the germline V gene (reference sequence). The CDR3 reads CASSYSTRTGELFF. CDR3 nucleotide sequence: TGTGCCAGCAGTTACTCTACGCGCACCGGGGAGCTGTTTTTT.